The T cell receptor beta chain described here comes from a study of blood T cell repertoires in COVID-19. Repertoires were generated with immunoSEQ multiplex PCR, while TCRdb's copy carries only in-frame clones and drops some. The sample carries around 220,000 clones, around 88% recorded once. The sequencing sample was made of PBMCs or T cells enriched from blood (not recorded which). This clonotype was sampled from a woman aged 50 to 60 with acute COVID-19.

The CDR3 protein is CASSRTRDSGHTEAFF. The CDR3 bases are TGTGCCAGCAGCCGAACGCGAGACAGTGGGCACACTGAAGCTTTCTTT. The rearrangement links TRBV7-9 to TRBJ1-1, with D possibly matching TRBD1 (5 bases). Germline CDR1 reads SEHNR; CDR2 reads FQNEAQ (reference sequence). V was shortened by 5 bases and J by 3 bases, with 19 bases between the two germline ends. The CDR3 length is 16 residues.